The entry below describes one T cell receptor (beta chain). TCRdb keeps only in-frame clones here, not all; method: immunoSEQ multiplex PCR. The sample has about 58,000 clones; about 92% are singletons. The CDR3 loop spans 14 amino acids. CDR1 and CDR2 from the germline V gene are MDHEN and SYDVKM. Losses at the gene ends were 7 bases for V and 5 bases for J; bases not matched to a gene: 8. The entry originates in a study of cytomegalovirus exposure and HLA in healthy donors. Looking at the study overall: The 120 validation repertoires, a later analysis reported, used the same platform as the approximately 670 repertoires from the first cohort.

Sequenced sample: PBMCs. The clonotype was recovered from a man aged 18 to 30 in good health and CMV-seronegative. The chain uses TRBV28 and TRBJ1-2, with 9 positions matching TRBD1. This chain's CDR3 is CASTGTGSRYGYTF. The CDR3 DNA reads TGTGCCAGCACTGGGACAGGGAGTAGGTATGGCTACACCTTC.